This passage covers 10 T cell receptor beta chains from one sample sequenced in a study of shared clonotypes between healthy human individuals. Assay used: immunoSEQ multiplex PCR; TCRdb lists only in-frame clones, some missing. The sample consists of about 2 million clones, over 85% of them appearing once. The sequencing sample was made of naive CD4+ T cells sorted from blood. As for subset: CD45RA+ positively selected. These receptors were taken from a man between 18 and 35 years old in good health.

The chain is built from TRBV6-1 and TRBJ2-7; 11 nucleotides agree with TRBD1. The CDR3 covers 15 residues. Losses at the gene ends were 1 base for V and 5 bases for J; bases not matched to a gene: 4. Per the germline V gene, CDR1 is MNHNS and CDR2 is SASEGT. The CDR3, as DNA: TGTGCCAGCAGTGAAGTGGGGACAGGGGGTAACGAGCAGTACTTC. It is translated as CASSEVGTGGNEQYF.

This clone appeared a few times. One end of the junction is discordant with germline, which a read error may explain. The chain joins TRBV18 to TRBJ2-1; D is uncertain. This CDR3 has 13 amino acids. Germline loops: CDR1 KGHSH, CDR2 LQKENI. This CDR3 is CASSPNGRNGQFF. As DNA, the CDR3 is TGTGCCAGCTCACCAAATGGCCGAAATGGGCAGTTCTTC.

This chain links TRBV7-2 with TRBJ2-7; D not resolved. The CDR3 covers 16 residues. Per the germline V gene, CDR1 is SGHTA and CDR2 is FQGNSA. Trimming pared 1 base from V and 0 bases from J, leaving 13 bases between. CDR3 DNA sequence: TGTGCCAGCAGCTTAGAAGGCTGGTACAGCTCCTACGAGCAGTACTTC. Translation gives CASSLEGWYSSYEQYF.

The chain recombines TRBV4-1 with TRBJ2-5; TRBD2 matches at 13 bases. Per germline, CDR1 MGHRA and CDR2 YSYEKL. This CDR3 has 18 amino acids. The J segment lost 4 bases and the V segment lost 2 bases, leaving 10 bases of the junction unmatched. CDR3 in amino acids: CASSQLGTSGKIRETQYF. CDR3 DNA: TGCGCCAGCAGCCAACTCGGGACTAGCGGGAAGATCAGAGAGACCCAGTACTTC.

This chain uses TRBV28 with TRBJ2-1; no definite D call. Trimming shortened V by 2 bases and J by 7 bases, and 12 bases separated the two germline ends. CDR1 is MDHEN and CDR2 is SYDVKM in the germline V gene. This CDR3 region has 14 residues. CDR3 amino acids: CASSLSGVRNEQFF. As DNA, the CDR3 is TGTGCCAGCAGTTTAAGTGGGGTGAGGAATGAGCAGTTCTTC.

This chain joins TRBV6-5 and TRBJ2-1; either TRBD1 or TRBD2 may supply D (6 bases each). The CDR3 spans 14 residues. The germline V gene has CDR1 MNHEY and CDR2 SVGAGI. Trimming pared 7 bases from V and 6 bases from J, leaving 16 bases between. CDR3 in amino acids: CASKGGPTRNEQFF. The CDR3 nucleotides are TGTGCCAGCAAGGGGGGCCCCACACGCAATGAGCAGTTCTTC.

The chain couples TRBV18 to TRBJ2-7; TRBD1 aligns across 9 bases. Trimming took 1 base from V and 6 from J; bases not matched to a gene: 7. The CDR3 runs to 15 residues. CDR1 and CDR2 (germline): KGHSH, LQKENI. DNA for the CDR3: TGTGCCAGCTCACCACGAGGGGGACAGGGTGCCGAGCAGTACTTC. It yields the protein CASSPRGGQGAEQYF.

The chain has TRBV7-2 and TRBJ1-5; no firm D call. CDR3 size: 18 residues. Germline V lookup: CDR1 SGHTA, CDR2 FQGNSA. Trimming took off 1 base at V and 2 bases at J, with 18 bases between the two ends. CDR3 nucleotides: TGTGCCAGCAGCTTAGGAACAATATCCCATACGGGCAATCAGCCCCAGCATTTT. Protein sequence: CASSLGTISHTGNQPQHF.

As for this clone: Other nucleotide sequences in the sample specify the same CDR3. The J gene is TRBJ2-2, the V gene TRBV6-5; 11 nucleotides agree with TRBD1. The germline CDR1 and CDR2 sequences are MNHEY and SVGAGI. V lost 6 bases and J lost 4; bases outside the gene matches: 4. The CDR3 is 15 amino acids. The CDR3: CASRAGTGGTGELFF. CDR3 coding DNA: TGTGCCAGCAGAGCCGGGACAGGGGGCACCGGGGAGCTGTTTTTT.

The genes are TRBV7-2 and TRBJ2-6; D remains unclear. Germline CDR1 SGHTA, CDR2 FQGNSA. There are 16 residues in the CDR3. V lost 7 bases and J lost 1, with 14 bases in between. CDR3 sequence (DNA): TGTGCCAGCATCTACTTTTCGGGTTCTGGGGCCAACGTCCTGACTTTC. Translated: CASIYFSGSGANVLTF.